This TCR beta chain was identified in a study of Graves' ophthalmopathy and Graves' hyperthyroidism. At least ten counts were recorded for this clonotype. Other autoimmune diseases, uncontrolled infections, pregnancy or lactation ruled patients out of participation. Amplified TCR beta CDR3 regions were obtained using RNA transcripts as template. HTBI primers served in a first-round RT-PCR, which a second-round multiplex PCR followed. TCRdb re-derived calls from the multiplex PCR reads in MiXCR, one entry per CDR3 protein. There are about 1.1 million distinct CDR3 sequences in the sample; less than 45% occur only once, and 11% lies in the top ten. V lost 6 bases and J 1 base, leaving 15 bases between the germline ends. The germline V gene has CDR1 DFQATT and CDR2 SNEGSKA (reference sequence). CDR3 length: 15 amino acids.

The specimen was peripheral blood or thyroid tissue (not recorded which). This clonotype originated in an adult man with Graves' hyperthyroidism. The gene calls are TRBV20-1 and TRBJ2-2; D not resolved. CDR3 residues: CSASPAVENTGELFF. The DNA for the CDR3 is TGCAGTGCCAGTCCGGCTGTTGAGAACACCGGGGAGCTGTTTTTT.